These 19 T cell receptor beta chains were all obtained from the same sample, sequenced in a study of T cell responses to AZD1222 COVID-19 vaccine. Measured with immunoSEQ multiplex PCR; TCRdb has only the in-frame clones, and not every one. This table holds about 100,000 clones, about 83% found once. This specimen was peripheral blood, taken on day 0 of AZD1222 vaccination. The receptor source for this set is an adult in good health.

This chain connects TRBV30 to TRBJ2-7, with 7 positions matching TRBD1. With 0 bases clipped from V and 10 bases from J, the junction kept 6 bases outside the gene matches. The germline V gene encodes CDR1 GTSNPN and CDR2 SVGIG (reference sequence). This CDR3 comprises 12 residues. The CDR3 region has the DNA TGTGCCTGGAGTGTAACAGGGGAGAATCAGTACTTC. This codes for CAWSVTGENQYF.

The V call is TRBV7-2, the J call TRBJ1-3; possibly TRBD1 for D (5 bases). The CDR3 sequence is 16 residues long. V gave up 5 bases and J gave up 0 bases, with 14 bases separating them. Germline CDR1 reads SGHTA; CDR2 reads FQGNSA. DNA of the CDR3: TGTGCCAGCAGCGAGGACACGACTCTCTCTGGAAACACCATATATTTT. Its translation: CASSEDTTLSGNTIYF.

This chain uses TRBV6-5 with TRBJ2-2, with D possibly matching TRBD2 (7 bases). Trimming removed 0 bases from V and 0 bases from J, with 8 bases in between. This CDR3 has 16 amino acids. CDR1 is MNHEY, CDR2 SVGAGI, per germline. The CDR3 sequence: CASSYSGGANTGELFF. CDR3 DNA sequence: TGTGCCAGCAGTTACTCAGGGGGGGCGAACACCGGGGAGCTGTTTTTT.

The gene calls are TRBV5-4 and TRBJ1-2; D perhaps matches TRBD1 (6 bases). The CDR3 spans 15 residues. The V end was cut by 2 bases, the J end by 1 base, with 12 bases between. Per the germline V gene, CDR1 is SGHNT and CDR2 is YYREEE (reference sequence). The CDR3 DNA reads as TGTGCCAGCAGCTTACCAGGGACACTTAACTATGGCTACACCTTC. Translated, it gives CASSLPGTLNYGYTF.

The CDR3 sequence: CASSPPGHSKFQEQYF. CDR3 coding DNA: TGTGCCAGCTCACCTCCGGGACACTCGAAGTTTCAAGAGCAGTACTTC. The V call is TRBV18, the J call TRBJ2-7; a possible D gene is TRBD1 (6 bases). This CDR3 spans 16 amino acids. Per the germline V gene, CDR1 is KGHSH and CDR2 is LQKENI. Between the trimmed V and J ends, which lost 3 bases and 7 bases, there was a span of 22 bases.

The rearrangement links TRBV6-5 to TRBJ2-5; possible D gene TRBD2, 6 bases. CDR1 and CDR2 (germline): MNHEY, SVGAGI. Trimming cost V 2 bases and J 5 bases, with 9 bases left between them. The CDR3 has 13 residues. The CDR3 DNA follows: TGTGCCAGCAGTTACCGGGAGAGGGAGACCCAGTACTTC. Amino acids: CASSYRERETQYF.

The chain has TRBV7-2 and TRBJ2-2, with D tentatively TRBD1 (5 bases). CDR3 length equals 14 residues. CDR1 is SGHTA and CDR2 is FQGNSA in the germline V gene. Trimming cost V 3 bases and J 1 base, with 6 bases left between them. CDR3 loop: CASSLQGNTGELFF. In DNA, the CDR3 is TGTGCCAGCAGCTTGCAGGGGAACACCGGGGAGCTGTTTTTT. The full variable domain, in which reference TRBV7-2 and TRBJ2-2 provide the parts outside the CDR3, is GAGVSQSPSNKVTEKGKDVELRCDPISGHTALYWYRQSLGQGLEFLIYFQGNSAPDKSGLPSDRFSAERTGGSVSTLTIQRTQQEDSAVYLCASSLQGNTGELFFGEGSRLTVL.

V is TRBV23-1 and J is TRBJ1-6; D might be TRBD1 (6 bases). TRBV23-1 is an open reading frame whose function is uncertain. CDR3 length: 14 residues. The ends were cut back, 3 bases at V and 10 bases at J, with 13 bases in the middle. In nucleotides, the CDR3 is TGCGCCAGCAGTCACACAGGGTTCAGCTCACCCCTCCACTTT. This translates into CASSHTGFSSPLHF.

The rearrangement links TRBV7-2 to TRBJ2-4; 7 positions match TRBD2. Germline CDR1 is SGHTA and CDR2 is FQGNSA. The CDR3 runs 15 residues. The V and J ends lost 5 bases and 8 bases, in that order; junction bases with no gene match: 12. CDR3 loop: CASSLTSGGDDIQYF. The CDR3 DNA reads as TGTGCCAGCAGCCTAACTTCGGGGGGAGACGACATTCAGTACTTC.

The chain is built from TRBV18 and TRBJ1-1; D remains ambiguous. Trimming removed 0 bases from V and 5 bases from J, with 13 bases in between. Looked up from germline, CDR1 is KGHSH and CDR2 is LQKENI. The CDR3 extends over 15 amino acids. CDR3 nucleotides: TGTGCCAGCTCACCACCGGTGGGGAGGGAAACTGAAGCTTTCTTT. This sequence encodes CASSPPVGRETEAFF. Full variable domain (missing parts from reference TRBV18 and TRBJ1-1): NAGVMQNPRHLVRRRGQEARLRCSPMKGHSHVYWYRQLPEEGLKFMVYLQKENIIDESGMPKERFSAEFPKEGPSILRIQQVVRGDSAAYFCASSPPVGRETEAFFGQGTRLTVV.

The genes are TRBV6-2 or TRBV6-3 and TRBJ1-1, with TRBD1 as a possible D gene (6 bases). With 2 bases removed from V and 2 bases from J, the gap between germline ends came to 9 bases. The CDR3 has 14 residues. Germline CDR1 and CDR2: MNHEY and SVGEGT. The CDR3 loop is CASSYGGPNTEAFF. The CDR3 DNA reads TGTGCCAGCAGTTACGGGGGGCCTAACACTGAAGCTTTCTTT.

The V gene is TRBV5-1, the J gene TRBJ1-4, with a tentative D call TRBD1 (5 bases). The CDR3 extends over 15 amino acids. Per germline, CDR1 SGHRS and CDR2 YFSETQ. Trimming pared 3 bases from V and 2 bases from J, leaving 11 bases between. CDR3 sequence (DNA): TGCGCCAGCAGCTCGGGGGGACGGACTAATGAAAAACTGTTTTTT. It specifies CASSSGGRTNEKLFF.

A few counts support this clone. The chain carries TRBV10-3 and TRBJ1-2; 7 bases agree with TRBD1. This CDR3 is built from 16 residues. V shed 5 bases, J shed 4 bases, and the junction held 13 bases outside the gene matches. Per the germline V gene, CDR1 is ENHRY and CDR2 is SYGVKD. CDR3 coding DNA: TGTGCCATCAGTCGGGGGATAAGACAGGGTAGCTATGGCTACACCTTC. It encodes CAISRGIRQGSYGYTF.

This clone showed up just once. J is TRBJ2-7 and V is TRBV11-2, with TRBD2 matching 7 bases. J lost 0 bases, V lost 5 bases, and 13 bases had no gene match. Germline-derived CDR1 and CDR2 are SGHAT and FQNNGV. The CDR3 sequence is 17 residues long. The CDR3 here is CASSLTTQAGPSYEQYF. The CDR3 region has the DNA TGTGCCAGCAGCCTCACGACACAAGCGGGGCCCTCCTACGAGCAGTACTTC. The full variable domain, with the rest looked up from reference TRBV11-2 and TRBJ2-7, is EAGVAQSPRYKIIEKRQSVAFWCNPISGHATLYWYQQILGQGPKLLIQFQNNGVVDDSQLPKDRFSAERLKGVDSTLKIQPAKLEDSAVYLCASSLTTQAGPSYEQYFGPGTRLTVT.

The J gene is TRBJ1-5, the V gene TRBV19; TRBD1 agrees at 7 bases. The CDR3 consists of 16 residues. CDR1 and CDR2 from the germline V gene are LNHDA and SQIVND (reference sequence). The J segment lost 2 bases and the V segment lost 1 base, leaving 5 bases of the junction unmatched. The CDR3 loop reads CASSIGSGGGNQPQHF. CDR3 sequence (DNA): TGTGCCAGTAGTATAGGGTCAGGGGGAGGCAATCAGCCCCAGCATTTT.

V is TRBV5-4 and J is TRBJ1-6, with D perhaps matching TRBD1 (6 bases). V lost 0 bases and J lost 8, with 12 bases in between. CDR1 and CDR2 (germline): SGHNT, YYREEE (reference sequence). The CDR3 loop spans 15 amino acids. For the CDR3, the DNA is TGTGCCAGCAGCTTGGAGGGGGGCGGGGATTCACCCCTCCACTTT. This sequence encodes CASSLEGGGDSPLHF.

The chain couples TRBV6-5 to TRBJ1-1; a possible D gene is TRBD1 (6 bases). The CDR3 extends over 12 amino acids. Germline assignment: CDR1 MNHEY and CDR2 SVGAGI. V dropped 6 bases and J dropped 7 bases, with 12 bases sitting between them. The CDR3 reads CASRRTVNEAFF. CDR3 sequence (DNA): TGTGCCAGCAGGCGGACAGTAAATGAAGCTTTCTTT.

The chain carries TRBV7-9 and TRBJ2-6; D possibly corresponds to TRBD2 (6 bases). This CDR3 has 19 amino acids. V shed 5 bases and J shed 0 bases, with 20 bases lying between them. The germline V gene has CDR1 SEHNR and CDR2 FQNEAQ (reference sequence). As DNA, the CDR3 is TGTGCCAGCAGCCCCTGCTGGGGAGGCCACAACTCTGGGGCCAACGTCCTGACTTTC. It specifies CASSPCWGGHNSGANVLTF.

The rearrangement uses TRBV16 and TRBJ1-6; TRBD1 matches at 12 bases. J was trimmed by 14 bases and V by 2 bases; bases with no gene match: 13. The V gene's germline CDR1 is KGHSY and CDR2 FQNENV. The CDR3 runs 17 residues. The CDR3 loop is CASSQMAPGQGAGALHF. In nucleotides, the CDR3 is TGTGCCAGCAGCCAAATGGCACCGGGACAGGGGGCCGGGGCCCTCCACTTT.